The 4 T cell receptor beta chains below were found in one sample sequenced in a study of cytomegalovirus exposure and HLA in healthy donors (dated 2017 in TCRdb). Receptor amplification or capture employed the immunoSEQ multiplex PCR assay. For the multiplex PCR, a mixture combining 60 forward primers for TCR Vbeta segments and 13 reverse primers for TCR Jbeta segments was used. TCRdb holds this immuneACCESS table with in-frame rearrangements only. Some clones are missing; in checked studies, unresolved V genes explain under half, and the rest has no known cause. The table for this sample lists around 100,000 clones; less than 75% of them were counted only once. The ten largest clones take up roughly 10% of the sample. Sequencing was performed on PBMCs. Receptors were obtained from a man aged 35 to 55 in good health and CMV-seropositive.

The genes are TRBV28 and TRBJ2-5; TRBD1 might be the D (6 bases). Germline V gives CDR1 MDHEN, CDR2 SYDVKM. The CDR3 contains 17 residues. Between the trimmed V and J ends, which lost 7 bases and 1 base, there was a span of 22 bases. This CDR3 is CASTTFLQTGPQETQYF. The CDR3 region has the DNA TGTGCCAGCACTACCTTCCTCCAGACAGGCCCCCAAGAGACCCAGTACTTC.

The genes are TRBV4-3 and TRBJ2-2, with TRBD2 as a possible D gene (5 bases). The germline CDR1 and CDR2 sequences are LGHNA and YSLEER. The V and J ends lost 0 bases and 6 bases respectively, with 14 bases between them. The CDR3 runs 16 residues. CDR3 protein: CASSQDWVRVAGELFF. CDR3 DNA: TGCGCCAGCAGCCAAGACTGGGTGAGGGTCGCCGGGGAGCTGTTTTTT.

In the case of this clone: An end of the junction does not agree with germline; a read error may underlie this. The rearrangement uses TRBV7-7 and TRBJ2-2; weak D call: TRBD2 (6 bases). The CDR3 consists of 15 residues. Germline-derived CDR1 and CDR2 are SSHAT and FNYEAQ (reference sequence). CDR3 nucleotides: TGTGCTAGCAGCTTAGGAACGGGAGACACCGGGGAGCTGTTTTTT. It is translated as CASSLGTGDTGELFF. The full variable domain, completed using reference TRBV7-7 and TRBJ2-2, is GAGVSQSPRYKVTKRGQDVTLRCDPISSHATLYWYQQALGQGPEFLTYFNYEAQPDKSGLPSDRFSAERPEGSISTLTIQRTEQRDSAMYRCASSLGTGDTGELFFGEGSRLTVL.

The chain joins TRBV19 to TRBJ2-7, with TRBD1 identical over 8 bases. Germline assignment: CDR1 LNHDA and CDR2 SQIVND (reference sequence). This CDR3 is 15 amino acids long. The trim removed 5 bases at V and 5 bases at J, leaving 11 bases unmatched. CDR3 sequence (DNA): TGTGCCAGTAGTCCATGGACAGGGAGTCGCGACGAGCAGTACTTC. This translates into CASSPWTGSRDEQYF.